Detailed here is one TCR beta chain. The data belong to a study of cytomegalovirus exposure and HLA in healthy donors. Germline lookup yields CDR1 MDHEN and CDR2 SYDVKM. CDR3 length: 16 amino acids. Losses at the gene ends were 7 bases for V and 1 base for J; bases not matched to a gene: 8. Use of 60 Vbeta and 13 Jbeta primers characterized the PCR. TCRdb's copy holds only in-frame clones and misses some; the assay was immunoSEQ multiplex PCR. Found here are about 170,000 clones, roughly 81% of them singletons; the top ten hold 2% to 3%. The rearrangement links TRBV28 to TRBJ2-5, with 11 bases lining up with TRBD2. This receptor was identified in a man aged 25-45 years in good health and CMV-seropositive. Material: PBMCs. The CDR3 sequence is CASTDPGLAAQETQYF. Here the CDR3 DNA reads TGTGCCAGCACCGACCCGGGACTAGCGGCCCAAGAGACCCAGTACTTC.